This T cell receptor beta chain is drawn from a study of T cell repertoires in cytomegalovirus infection. Study overall: Signatures in public TCR beta sequences pointed to both CMV infection and matching HLA type.

TCRdb redid the calling of the reads with MiXCR, one entry per CDR3 protein. The repertoire consists of a few hundred thousand distinct CDR3 sequences, with approximately 26% occurring once and the leading ten covering roughly 13%. V dropped 1 base and J dropped 0 bases, with 10 bases sitting between them. This CDR3 spans 16 amino acids. Looked up from germline, CDR1 is SGHTA and CDR2 is FQGNSA. In its sample, this clonotype was seen many times. This chain connects TRBV7-2 to TRBJ1-3; D is unclear. The TCR was taken from a human donor in good health (CMV status not recorded). Some clones in this sample may be carry-over from other donors' samples. The sample consisted of PBMCs. The CDR3 nucleotides are TGTGCCAGCAGCTTAGGAACTCCTAGCTCTGGAAACACCATATATTTT. Translation: CASSLGTPSSGNTIYF.